This entry concerns a single TCR beta chain. What it binds is not known. Germline CDR1 GTSNPN, CDR2 SVGIG (reference sequence). V lost 3 bases and J lost 3; bases outside the gene matches: 11. The CDR3 runs 16 residues. The study ran the assay at deep level. Under the authors' procedure: Junction-only sequences without quality scores were provided by ImmunoSEQ, so filtering was different. The data were produced by immunoSEQ multiplex PCR, yet TCRdb's version contains in-frame clones alone and is incomplete. The DNA was the basis for D and trimming; V, J and clone size are from that table. The data show more than 400,000 clones, approximately 95% seen once. This sample is part of a study of shared clonotypes between healthy human individuals. Donors were healthy HIV-negative adults without recent acute infections or vaccinations. Study-level points and caveats: In general, naive subsets displayed greater estimated richness than memory subsets did.

The receptor comes from a young woman in good health. Sequenced material: naive CD4+ T cells sorted from blood. Subset noted: CD45RA+ positively selected. The chain combines TRBV30 with TRBJ2-7; 10 bases agree with TRBD2. CDR3 sequence (DNA): TGTGCCTGGAGACCCGGGGGTAGCGGGGGGCGCTACGAGCAGTACTTC. This sequence encodes CAWRPGGSGGRYEQYF.